Listed below are T cell receptor beta chains from one sample, sequenced in a study of shared clonotypes between healthy human individuals. This table comes from immunoSEQ multiplex PCR, and its TCRdb copy is limited to in-frame clones, with some not included. The sample gives about 460,000 clones, approximately 80% of which show up once; around 12% is in the top ten. Sequencing input: PBMCs. These receptor sequences come from a woman between 40 and 55 years old in good health. Some clones in this sample may be carry-over from other donors' samples. Each CDR3 is given with its conserved first and last residue. A D gene is named only where the DNA matches it firmly. Clone size, where shown, is once, few, many, or a class for clones that have expanded.

clone_size: NA; v_call: TRBV7-8; cdr3_length: 17; j_call: TRBJ1-1; d_call: TRBD1; cdr3_nt: TGTGCCAGCAGCTTAGTTCAGGGGGGGACCCTAGGGGCTGAAGCTTTCTTT; cdr3_aa: CASSLVQGGTLGAEAFF
clone_size: NA; v_call: TRBV5-6; cdr3_length: 14; j_call: TRBJ1-1; d_call: NA; cdr3_nt: TGTGCCAGCAGCCTCGGGCCCTTGAACACTGAAGCTTTCTTT; cdr3_aa: CASSLGPLNTEAFF
clone_size: few; v_call: TRBV29-1; cdr3_length: 13; j_call: TRBJ2-6; d_call: NA; cdr3_nt: TGCAGCGTTGAGGGCTCTGGGGCCAACGTCCTGACTTTC; cdr3_aa: CSVEGSGANVLTF
clone_size: NA; v_call: TRBV5-5; cdr3_length: 15; j_call: TRBJ2-1; d_call: TRBD2; cdr3_nt: TGCGCCAGCAGCCCGGGACTAGCGGGAGAGAATGAGCAGTTCTTC; cdr3_aa: CASSPGLAGENEQFF
clone_size: NA; v_call: TRBV6-1; cdr3_length: 13; j_call: TRBJ1-2; d_call: NA; cdr3_nt: TGTGCCAGCCGGGTCCGGGCTAGCTATGGCTACACCTTC; cdr3_aa: CASRVRASYGYTF
clone_size: NA; v_call: TRBV2; cdr3_length: 12; j_call: TRBJ2-2; d_call: NA; cdr3_nt: TGTGCCAGCAGTGAAGCCACGAGAGAGCTGTTTTTT; cdr3_aa: CASSEATRELFF
clone_size: NA; v_call: TRBV15; cdr3_length: 17; j_call: TRBJ1-1; d_call: NA; cdr3_nt: TGTGCCACCAGCAGAGAAATCCCGGGACACCTAAACACTGAAGCTTTCTTT; cdr3_aa: CATSREIPGHLNTEAFF
clone_size: NA; v_call: TRBV7-2; cdr3_length: 14; j_call: TRBJ1-2; d_call: NA; cdr3_nt: TGTGCCAGCAGCTCTGCCGGGACCAACTATGGCTACACCTTC; cdr3_aa: CASSSAGTNYGYTF
clone_size: NA; v_call: TRBV10-2; cdr3_length: 14; j_call: TRBJ2-7; d_call: TRBD1; cdr3_nt: TGCGCCAGCAGTGAGGGGACAGGGGCCTACGAGCAGTACTTC; cdr3_aa: CASSEGTGAYEQYF
clone_size: NA; v_call: TRBV10-3; cdr3_length: 15; j_call: TRBJ1-5; d_call: TRBD1; cdr3_nt: TGTGCCATCAGTGACCCGGGACAGGGTAATCAGCCCCAGCATTTT; cdr3_aa: CAISDPGQGNQPQHF
clone_size: NA; v_call: TRBV18; cdr3_length: 13; j_call: TRBJ1-1; d_call: NA; cdr3_nt: TGTGCCAGCTCACCTTCTGATAACACTGAAGCTTTCTTT; cdr3_aa: CASSPSDNTEAFF
clone_size: NA; v_call: TRBV29-1; cdr3_length: 18; j_call: TRBJ2-1; d_call: TRBD2; cdr3_nt: TGCAGCGCTAGGACTAGCGGGCAGTCAGGGGGGGGTTACAATGAGCAGTTCTTC; cdr3_aa: CSARTSGQSGGGYNEQFF
clone_size: once; v_call: TRBV19; cdr3_length: 16; j_call: TRBJ2-7; d_call: NA; cdr3_nt: TGTGCCAGTAGTCCGCTAAGCGTCGACAGCTCCTACGAGCAGTACTTC; cdr3_aa: CASSPLSVDSSYEQYF
clone_size: NA; v_call: TRBV7-9; cdr3_length: 13; j_call: TRBJ2-1; d_call: NA; cdr3_nt: TGTGCTAGCAGCTTAAGGGAGAGGGCTGAGCAGTTCTTC; cdr3_aa: CASSLRERAEQFF
clone_size: NA; v_call: TRBV6-1; cdr3_length: 14; j_call: TRBJ2-3; d_call: NA; cdr3_nt: TGTGCCAGCAGTGTGCGGTCCCTCGGAGATACGCAGTATTTT; cdr3_aa: CASSVRSLGDTQYF
clone_size: NA; v_call: TRBV28; cdr3_length: 15; j_call: TRBJ2-7; d_call: TRBD2; cdr3_nt: TGTGCCAGCAGCGGCTCGACTAGCGGCTTTAGAAAGCAGTACTTC; cdr3_aa: CASSGSTSGFRKQYF
clone_size: NA; v_call: TRBV29-1; cdr3_length: 13; j_call: TRBJ1-2; d_call: NA; cdr3_nt: TGCAGCGTTGGACTTCTCGTCCCCTATGGCTACACCTTC; cdr3_aa: CSVGLLVPYGYTF
clone_size: NA; v_call: TRBV6-1; cdr3_length: 15; j_call: TRBJ1-5; d_call: TRBD1; cdr3_nt: TGTGCCAGCAGTGAAGAGGCAGGGGGCTCTCAGCCCCAGCATTTT; cdr3_aa: CASSEEAGGSQPQHF
clone_size: NA; v_call: TRBV19; cdr3_length: 15; j_call: TRBJ2-5; d_call: TRBD2; cdr3_nt: TGTGCCAGTAGTTTGGGTGGACTAGCCCGGGAGACCCAGTACTTC; cdr3_aa: CASSLGGLARETQYF
clone_size: NA; v_call: TRBV5-6; cdr3_length: 19; j_call: TRBJ1-2; d_call: NA; cdr3_nt: TGTGCCAGCAGCTTGGCGCGACAGTATAGCTCTAGGAGGAACTATGGCTACACCTTC; cdr3_aa: CASSLARQYSSRRNYGYTF
clone_size: NA; v_call: TRBV5-1; cdr3_length: 16; j_call: TRBJ2-3; d_call: TRBD2; cdr3_nt: TGCGCCAGCAGGACCGGGACTAGCGGGAGTAGCGATACGCAGTATTTT; cdr3_aa: CASRTGTSGSSDTQYF
clone_size: NA; v_call: TRBV7-9; cdr3_length: 18; j_call: TRBJ1-4; d_call: NA; cdr3_nt: TGTGCCAGCAGCTTACTATTCGGGGGAGTTATAACTAATGAAAAACTGTTTTTT; cdr3_aa: CASSLLFGGVITNEKLFF
clone_size: NA; v_call: TRBV6-4; cdr3_length: 15; j_call: TRBJ2-1; d_call: NA; cdr3_nt: TGTGCCAGCAGTGACAAAGGGGACCCCTACAATGAGCAGTTCTTC; cdr3_aa: CASSDKGDPYNEQFF
clone_size: NA; v_call: TRBV5-6; cdr3_length: 14; j_call: TRBJ1-2; d_call: TRBD1; cdr3_nt: TGTGCCAGCAGCTTTGGGACAGGGGCGTATGGCTACACCTTC; cdr3_aa: CASSFGTGAYGYTF
clone_size: NA; v_call: TRBV5-1; cdr3_length: 14; j_call: TRBJ2-5; d_call: NA; cdr3_nt: TGCGCCAGCAGCTTGTCTGGGAACCAAGAGACCCAGTACTTC; cdr3_aa: CASSLSGNQETQYF
clone_size: NA; v_call: TRBV7-3; cdr3_length: 15; j_call: TRBJ2-1; d_call: NA; cdr3_nt: TGTGCCAGCAGCTTAAATCCGAGCTCCTACAATGAGCAGTTCTTC; cdr3_aa: CASSLNPSSYNEQFF
clone_size: many; v_call: TRBV6-6; cdr3_length: 16; j_call: TRBJ1-5; d_call: TRBD1; cdr3_nt: TGTGCCAGCAGACCCAGACAGGGCGGCCGCAATCAGCCCCAGCATTTT; cdr3_aa: CASRPRQGGRNQPQHF
clone_size: NA; v_call: TRBV13; cdr3_length: 13; j_call: TRBJ2-7; d_call: TRBD1; cdr3_nt: TGTGCCAGCAGCCGCCAGGGGGCCCTCGAGCAGTACTTC; cdr3_aa: CASSRQGALEQYF
clone_size: NA; v_call: TRBV7-3; cdr3_length: 15; j_call: TRBJ2-5; d_call: NA; cdr3_nt: TGTGCCAGCAGCCCCCAAACAGGGGAGGCAGAGACCCAGTACTTC; cdr3_aa: CASSPQTGEAETQYF
clone_size: many; v_call: TRBV29-1; cdr3_length: 16; j_call: TRBJ1-4; d_call: TRBD1; cdr3_nt: TGCAGCGGTCCTCTCCGCCGGGACAGGGAGGACGAAAAACTGTTTTTT; cdr3_aa: CSGPLRRDREDEKLFF
clone_size: NA; v_call: TRBV9; cdr3_length: 13; j_call: TRBJ2-2; d_call: TRBD2; cdr3_nt: TGTGCCAGCAGCGCGAGGACTAGCGGGGAGCTGTTTTTT; cdr3_aa: CASSARTSGELFF
clone_size: many; v_call: TRBV5-1; cdr3_length: 14; j_call: TRBJ1-2; d_call: NA; cdr3_nt: TGCGCCAGCAGCCCTAGAGGGGGTAACTATGGCTACACCTTC; cdr3_aa: CASSPRGGNYGYTF
clone_size: NA; v_call: TRBV19; cdr3_length: 15; j_call: TRBJ1-5; d_call: TRBD1; cdr3_nt: TGTGCCAGTAGTATAGGGGACAGGTTCAATCAGCCCCAGCATTTT; cdr3_aa: CASSIGDRFNQPQHF
clone_size: NA; v_call: TRBV28; cdr3_length: 12; j_call: TRBJ1-1; d_call: NA; cdr3_nt: TGTGCCAGCCTTCAGGCGGGTTCTGAAGCTTTCTTT; cdr3_aa: CASLQAGSEAFF
clone_size: NA; v_call: TRBV9; cdr3_length: 16; j_call: TRBJ2-6; d_call: NA; cdr3_nt: TGTGCCAGCAGCGCCAGAGCTGTCTCTGGGGCCAACGTCCTGACTTTC; cdr3_aa: CASSARAVSGANVLTF
clone_size: NA; v_call: TRBV5-1; cdr3_length: 15; j_call: TRBJ2-5; d_call: TRBD2; cdr3_nt: TGCGCCAGCAGCCGTGGGACTACCCCCGGGGAGACCCAGTACTTC; cdr3_aa: CASSRGTTPGETQYF
clone_size: NA; v_call: TRBV27; cdr3_length: 17; j_call: TRBJ2-1; d_call: NA; cdr3_nt: TGTGCCAGCAGTTTAGAAAATAACCGAGAATACTACAATGAGCAGTTCTTC; cdr3_aa: CASSLENNREYYNEQFF
clone_size: NA; v_call: TRBV5-4; cdr3_length: 15; j_call: TRBJ2-1; d_call: TRBD2; cdr3_nt: TGTGCCAGCAGCTCCGGGACTAGCGGCTACAATGAGCAGTTCTTC; cdr3_aa: CASSSGTSGYNEQFF
clone_size: NA; v_call: TRBV11-2; cdr3_length: 14; j_call: TRBJ1-1; d_call: NA; cdr3_nt: TGTGCCAGCAGCCGAGACAGGATGAACACTGAAGCTTTCTTT; cdr3_aa: CASSRDRMNTEAFF
clone_size: NA; v_call: TRBV18; cdr3_length: 13; j_call: TRBJ1-4; d_call: TRBD1; cdr3_nt: TGTGCCAGCTCTAAGGACAGGGAGGAAAAACTGTTTTTT; cdr3_aa: CASSKDREEKLFF
clone_size: many; v_call: TRBV29-1; cdr3_length: 15; j_call: TRBJ2-7; d_call: NA; cdr3_nt: TGCAGCGTAGCCTCAGGGTTTCTCGGGCTTAGGGAGCAGTACTTC; cdr3_aa: CSVASGFLGLREQYF
clone_size: NA; v_call: TRBV7-6; cdr3_length: 15; j_call: TRBJ2-2; d_call: TRBD2; cdr3_nt: TGTGCCAGCAGCATAACCGGGACTAGAAATGGGGAGCTGTTTTTT; cdr3_aa: CASSITGTRNGELFF
clone_size: NA; v_call: TRBV4-1; cdr3_length: 12; j_call: TRBJ2-4; d_call: NA; cdr3_nt: TGCGCCAGCAGCCACCCTGCGGGCATCAAGTACTTC; cdr3_aa: CASSHPAGIKYF
clone_size: NA; v_call: TRBV7-3; cdr3_length: 17; j_call: TRBJ2-3; d_call: TRBD2; cdr3_nt: TGTGCCAGCAGCTCACTCCGACTAGCGGGAGTCTCAGATACGCAGTATTTT; cdr3_aa: CASSSLRLAGVSDTQYF
clone_size: NA; v_call: TRBV19; cdr3_length: 14; j_call: TRBJ1-5; d_call: TRBD1; cdr3_nt: TGTGCCAGTAGTGACAGGGGGGTCGATCAGCCCCAGCATTTT; cdr3_aa: CASSDRGVDQPQHF
clone_size: NA; v_call: TRBV5-1; cdr3_length: 15; j_call: TRBJ2-5; d_call: NA; cdr3_nt: TGCGCCAGCAGCTTGGACAGCCCACGCCAAGAGACCCAGTACTTC; cdr3_aa: CASSLDSPRQETQYF
clone_size: NA; v_call: TRBV7-8; cdr3_length: 13; j_call: TRBJ2-7; d_call: NA; cdr3_nt: TGTGCCAGCAGCAGTGGACTATCCTACGAGCAGTACTTC; cdr3_aa: CASSSGLSYEQYF
clone_size: few; v_call: TRBV7-2; cdr3_length: 16; j_call: TRBJ1-1; d_call: NA; cdr3_nt: TGTGCCAGCAGCTCCCCGGGGGGGGCGCGAAACACTGAAGCTTTCTTT; cdr3_aa: CASSSPGGARNTEAFF
clone_size: NA; v_call: TRBV5-1; cdr3_length: 14; j_call: TRBJ2-1; d_call: NA; cdr3_nt: TGCGCCAGCAGCTCTCCCACTAGAGGGGATGAGCAGTTCTTC; cdr3_aa: CASSSPTRGDEQFF
clone_size: NA; v_call: TRBV5-1; cdr3_length: 15; j_call: TRBJ2-2; d_call: TRBD2; cdr3_nt: TGCGCCAGCAGCCCCCTACCGGGAGGGCCCGGGGAGCTGTTTTTT; cdr3_aa: CASSPLPGGPGELFF
clone_size: NA; v_call: TRBV9; cdr3_length: 13; j_call: TRBJ2-7; d_call: NA; cdr3_nt: TGTGCCAGCAGCGCGGGACGGACCTACGAGCAGTACTTC; cdr3_aa: CASSAGRTYEQYF
clone_size: NA; v_call: TRBV5-4; cdr3_length: 15; j_call: TRBJ2-2; d_call: NA; cdr3_nt: TGTGCCAGCAGACCCGGGGGAACGAACACCGGGGAGCTGTTTTTT; cdr3_aa: CASRPGGTNTGELFF
clone_size: NA; v_call: TRBV4-1; cdr3_length: 19; j_call: TRBJ2-3; d_call: TRBD2; cdr3_nt: TGCGCCAGCAGCCAAGATTATCGACTAGCGGGACCTCACACAGATACGCAGTATTTT; cdr3_aa: CASSQDYRLAGPHTDTQYF
clone_size: few; v_call: TRBV19; cdr3_length: 15; j_call: TRBJ2-1; d_call: NA; cdr3_nt: TGTGCCAGTAGTATACTAGCGACCTCCTACAATGAGCAGTTCTTC; cdr3_aa: CASSILATSYNEQFF
clone_size: NA; v_call: TRBV5-1; cdr3_length: 15; j_call: TRBJ2-4; d_call: NA; cdr3_nt: TGCGCCAGCAGTCTCCCTGAGGGGTCTGGAAACATTCAGTACTTC; cdr3_aa: CASSLPEGSGNIQYF